Listed below are T cell receptor beta chains from one sample, sequenced in a study of T cell responses to AZD1222 COVID-19 vaccine. This table comes from immunoSEQ multiplex PCR, and its TCRdb copy is limited to in-frame clones, with some not included. Altogether 160,000 or so clones are present, 94% being singletons, with the ten largest covering just over 5%. The sequencing used peripheral blood, collected 28 days after the second AZD1222 dose. These receptors were collected from an adult who received the AZD1222 COVID-19 vaccine. Both conserved end residues are part of each CDR3. The D gene is left open where the match is weak. Size is omitted from some rows. Given values are once, few, many or a class for expanded clones.

j_call d_call clone_size v_call cdr3_aa cdr3_nt
TRBJ1-2 NA NA TRBV30 CAWSEGFFDGYTF TGTGCCTGGAGCGAGGGGTTTTTCGATGGCTACACCTTC
TRBJ2-7 NA once TRBV21-1 CASSKRPRGRYYEQYF TGTGCCAGCAGCAAACGCCCTCGCGGGAGATACTACGAGCAGTACTTC
TRBJ2-7 TRBD1 NA TRBV9 CASSLGSWDRGSYEQYF TGTGCCAGCAGCCTAGGAAGCTGGGACAGGGGATCCTACGAGCAGTACTTC
TRBJ2-5 TRBD1 NA TRBV27 CASSSIHRDRGLETQYF TGTGCCAGCAGTTCAATCCACCGGGACAGGGGTTTAGAGACCCAGTACTTC
TRBJ2-5 NA NA TRBV15 CATSNPQGRETQYF TGTGCCACCAGCAATCCCCAGGGGCGGGAGACCCAGTACTTC
TRBJ2-2 NA NA TRBV29-1 CSVGPGTTGELFF TGCAGCGTAGGGCCGGGCACCACCGGGGAGCTGTTTTTT
TRBJ2-1 NA once TRBV7-2 CASSRQTGPGQFF TGTGCCAGCAGCAGACAAACAGGTCCAGGGCAGTTCTTC
TRBJ1-1 NA NA TRBV6-5 CASSIQGTEAFF TGTGCCAGCAGTATACAGGGCACTGAAGCTTTCTTT
TRBJ1-2 NA NA TRBV28 CASSLSGPGGYTF TGTGCCAGCAGTTTATCAGGGCCCGGAGGCTACACCTTC
TRBJ2-1 NA NA TRBV19 CASSIRHEQFF TGTGCCAGTAGTATTAGACATGAGCAGTTCTTC
TRBJ2-3 TRBD2 few TRBV28 CASSLGLATDTQYF TGTGCCAGCAGTTTGGGACTAGCCACAGATACGCAGTATTTT
TRBJ2-7 TRBD1 NA TRBV27 CASSAQTGVPYEQYF TGTGCCAGCAGTGCCCAGACAGGGGTGCCCTACGAGCAGTACTTC
TRBJ1-2 NA NA TRBV6-5 CASSLTTGTDYGYTF TGTGCCAGCAGTTTGACGACCGGGACGGACTATGGCTACACCTTC
TRBJ2-5 NA NA TRBV6-5 CASSYVYGGGGETQYF TGTGCCAGCAGTTACGTCTACGGAGGGGGCGGGGAGACCCAGTACTTC
TRBJ2-7 TRBD1 NA TRBV18 CASSQGQGTSYEQYF TGTGCCAGCTCACAGGGACAGGGAACCTCCTACGAGCAGTACTTC
TRBJ2-7 TRBD2 once TRBV11-3 CASSLGGRAYEQYF TGTGCCAGCAGCTTAGGCGGGAGGGCATACGAGCAGTACTTC
TRBJ2-1 NA NA TRBV19 CASSSGGEYNEQFF TGTGCCAGTAGTTCGGGCGGAGAATACAATGAGCAGTTCTTC
TRBJ1-2 TRBD1 NA TRBV5-1 CASSGQGYGYTF TGCGCCAGCAGCGGACAGGGCTATGGCTACACCTTC
TRBJ2-7 NA NA TRBV6-2/TRBV6-3 CASSSGSYEQYF TGTGCCAGCAGTTCAGGGTCCTACGAGCAGTACTTC
TRBJ2-7 NA NA TRBV30 CAWSRYTDSSGEQYF TGTGCCTGGTCCCGCTACACGGACAGCTCGGGGGAGCAGTACTTC
TRBJ1-2 NA NA TRBV28 CASSSTTDYTVRSHYGYTF TGTGCCAGCAGTTCCACGACAGATTACACCGTCCGTTCACACTATGGCTACACCTTC
TRBJ1-6 TRBD1 NA TRBV7-8 CASRGQASSYNSPLHF TGTGCCAGCAGGGGACAGGCAAGCTCCTATAATTCACCCCTCCACTTT
TRBJ2-5 NA NA TRBV3-1/TRBV3-2 CASSQYGAGETQYF TGTGCCAGCAGCCAATACGGGGCAGGGGAGACCCAGTACTTC
TRBJ2-1 NA NA TRBV29-1 CSAPSGYEQFF TGCAGCGCCCCCTCGGGCTATGAGCAGTTCTTC
TRBJ2-7 NA once TRBV19 CASSTSRGYEQYF TGTGCCAGTAGTACTAGTCGCGGCTACGAGCAGTACTTC
TRBJ2-3 NA NA TRBV5-1 CASSSLTSTDTQYF TGCGCCAGCAGCTCCCTGACTAGCACAGATACGCAGTATTTT
TRBJ1-3 NA NA TRBV9 CASSVDYGNTIYF TGTGCCAGCAGCGTAGACTATGGAAACACCATATATTTT
TRBJ1-1 TRBD1 once TRBV14 CASSPDRENPEAFF TGTGCCAGCAGCCCGGACAGGGAGAATCCCGAAGCTTTCTTT
TRBJ2-1 NA NA TRBV5-1 CASRSTGDEQFF TGCGCCAGCAGGTCGACGGGGGACGAGCAGTTCTTC
TRBJ2-1 TRBD2 NA TRBV2 CASSSLAGFNEQFF TGTGCCAGCAGTAGCCTAGCGGGGTTTAATGAGCAGTTCTTC
TRBJ1-2 TRBD1 once TRBV24-1 CATSDLGTGTGKHGYTF TGTGCCACCAGTGATTTGGGGACCGGGACAGGGAAACATGGCTACACCTTC
TRBJ2-7 NA once TRBV7-8 CASSDPGDPSYEQYF TGTGCCAGCAGCGACCCCGGAGATCCCTCCTACGAGCAGTACTTC
TRBJ2-3 TRBD2 NA TRBV5-8 CASSWEGDTQYF TGTGCCAGCAGCTGGGAGGGAGATACGCAGTATTTT
TRBJ2-1 TRBD2 NA TRBV15 CATSIIGEGYNEQFF TGTGCCACCAGCATAATCGGGGAGGGATACAATGAGCAGTTCTTC
TRBJ2-1 NA NA TRBV13 CASSTRDSPTYNEQFF TGTGCCAGCAGCACCAGGGACTCCCCGACCTACAATGAGCAGTTCTTC
TRBJ1-1 NA NA TRBV27 CASSLRGHTEAFF TGTGCCAGCAGCCTAAGAGGCCACACTGAAGCTTTCTTT
TRBJ2-7 TRBD2 NA TRBV29-1 CSVQDEASGLYEQYF TGCAGCGTTCAGGACGAGGCTAGCGGACTCTACGAGCAGTACTTC
TRBJ2-7 TRBD2 NA TRBV7-9 CASSLAGGPYEQYF TGTGCCAGCAGCTTAGCGGGAGGGCCCTACGAGCAGTACTTC
TRBJ1-5 NA NA TRBV5-1 CASSPMFGGDQPQHF TGCGCCAGCAGCCCTATGTTCGGGGGGGACCAGCCCCAGCATTTT
TRBJ2-2 TRBD2 NA TRBV5-1 CASRLGLAGANTGELFF TGCGCCAGCCGACTGGGACTAGCGGGAGCGAACACCGGGGAGCTGTTTTTT
TRBJ2-7 TRBD2 NA TRBV7-8 CASSPSGSGSYEQYF TGTGCCAGCAGCCCAAGCGGGAGTGGTTCCTACGAGCAGTACTTC
TRBJ2-4 TRBD2 NA TRBV6-6 CASNPGRPGGQYF TGTGCCAGCAATCCAGGCCGACCGGGGGGTCAGTACTTC
TRBJ2-6 NA NA TRBV14 CASSTQGGLGANVLTF TGTGCCAGCAGCACCCAGGGGGGGCTCGGGGCCAACGTCCTGACTTTC
TRBJ1-1 NA NA TRBV7-8 CASRQRRSGAGNTEAFF TGTGCCAGCAGACAACGTCGGTCAGGGGCAGGAAACACTGAAGCTTTCTTT
TRBJ1-2 TRBD1 NA TRBV12-3/TRBV12-4 CASGADRGYGYTF TGTGCCAGCGGCGCGGACAGGGGCTATGGCTACACCTTC
TRBJ1-1 NA NA TRBV4-1 CASRGPGHNTEAFF TGCGCCAGCAGGGGACCGGGACATAACACTGAAGCTTTCTTT
TRBJ1-1 TRBD1 NA TRBV10-3 CAISEPGTGVRAFF TGTGCCATCAGTGAACCCGGGACAGGGGTACGAGCTTTCTTT
TRBJ1-5 TRBD1 NA TRBV28 CASRGQGASLSNQPQHF TGTGCCAGCAGGGGACAGGGGGCCTCTCTTAGCAATCAGCCCCAGCATTTT
TRBJ1-1 TRBD1 NA TRBV28 CASSLGGTGGTEAFF TGTGCCAGCAGTTTAGGAGGGACAGGGGGAACTGAAGCTTTCTTT
TRBJ2-7 NA NA TRBV29-1 CSVEGGASKEQYF TGCAGCGTCGAGGGGGGCGCCTCCAAGGAGCAGTACTTC
TRBJ1-5 TRBD1 NA TRBV28 CASRPRGQGADNQPQHF TGTGCCAGCAGACCTCGGGGACAGGGGGCGGACAATCAGCCCCAGCATTTT
TRBJ2-3 NA NA TRBV13 CASSLGGHRTDTQYF TGTGCCAGCAGCCTCGGCGGGCACCGCACAGATACGCAGTATTTT
TRBJ1-5 NA NA TRBV10-1 CASSDEERKTSNQPQHF TGCGCCAGCAGTGACGAAGAGAGGAAGACTAGCAATCAGCCCCAGCATTTT
TRBJ1-4 TRBD1 NA TRBV6-1 CASSILRQGNEKLFF TGTGCCAGCAGTATTCTAAGACAGGGAAATGAAAAACTGTTTTTT
TRBJ2-2 TRBD1 NA TRBV9 CASSERQGAGELFF TGTGCCAGCAGCGAAAGACAGGGGGCCGGGGAGCTGTTTTTT
TRBJ1-3 NA NA TRBV6-2/TRBV6-3 CASSYGQSSGNTIYF TGTGCCAGCAGTTACGGACAGAGCTCTGGAAACACCATATATTTT
TRBJ2-2 NA NA TRBV5-1 CASSVDRAGELFF TGCGCCAGCAGCGTCGACCGGGCCGGGGAGCTGTTTTTT